This TCR beta chain is from a study of T-cell reconstitution after alpha-beta-depleted transplantation in children listed by TCRdb under 2016. Notes on the research overall: Using TCR repertoire profiling, the study followed T-cell immune reconstitution in a quantitative way in children after TCRalphabeta/CD19-depleted allogeneic hematopoietic cell transplantation.

The library was made by PCR. TCRdb lists the instrument as Illumina HiSeq 2500. To normalize quantification of the TCRbeta repertoire, the TCR libraries were built with molecular barcoding that relied on unique molecular identifiers. TCRdb trimmed public reads at Q25 via fastp, called clones via MiXCR and kept in-frame beta chains. Each CDR3 protein appears once, grouped with its most common genes and DNA. This sample lists around 300,000 distinct CDR3 sequences; about 9.4% were detected once. 7.5% of the sample is in the top ten clones. This clonotype appeared a few times. Its antigen is not yet known. Per-nucleotide qualities are absent, and no much larger clonotype sits a single base away. The treatment or condition label, as the study defines it: allogeneic hematopoietic cell transplantation with graft depleted of TCRalphabeta T cells and CD19 B cells. TCRalphabeta/CD19-depleted allogeneic hematopoietic cell grafts were given to the transplant recipients, all of whom were children.

V is pruned by 4 bases and J by 0 bases, leaving 7 bases of the junction without a gene match. As encoded in the germline V gene, CDR1 is LGHNA while CDR2 is YSLEER. The CDR3 contains 18 residues, cysteine and phenylalanine counted. This entry keeps only the CDR3 DNA: 54 bases, framed from base 1. Paper-wide results and their limitations: In some patients, the high TCRbeta diversity seen at day 60 was put down to recipient T cells and intrathymic progenitors that had survived conditioning. Over the following months the frequencies of hyperexpanded clones went down, and after one year T-cell counts and TCRbeta diversity were mostly credited to newly produced T cells. The apparently early alphabetaT-cell count recovery about two months after transplant was reportedly dependent on only several hundred rapidly expanded clones derived from non-depleted graft cells.

The specimen comprised PBMCs, sampled before TCRalphabeta/CD19-depleted stem cell transplant. The chain is made from TRBV4-3 and TRBJ2-1; TRBD2 aligns with 12 central bases. The clonotype originates from a boy younger than two with acute myeloid leukemia, due to receive a stem cell transplant. The nucleotide sequence is TGCGCCAGCAGCCCAGGACTAGCGGGACCCTCCTCCTACAATGAGCAGTTCTTC. Translated, it reads CASSPGLAGPSSYNEQFF.